This entry is about one T cell receptor beta chain. This sample is part of a study of blood T cell repertoires in COVID-19. For the study at large: From the United States, Italy and Spain came samples of acute and convalescent COVID-19. PBMCs, B-cell-depleted T cells, or T cells provided the cDNA or gDNA that made up the material.

Per the original methods: Amplified reference gene primers provided the basis for estimating nucleated cell counts. Clones were read by immunoSEQ multiplex PCR, and TCRdb kept only the in-frame ones, dropping some. V, J and clone size were drawn from that table, and D and trimming were deduced from the DNA. Of approximately 200,000 clones in the sample, approximately 83% were seen once. CDR1 and CDR2 from the germline V gene are SGDLS and YYNGEE. The CDR3 totals 18 residues. V lost 0 bases and J lost 1; bases outside the gene matches: 11. The sample was peripheral blood. The TCR was taken from a woman aged 30 to 39 who had recovered from COVID-19. This rearrangement joins TRBV9 to TRBJ2-3, with 7 bases identical to TRBD2. CDR3 sequence: CASSVEGLGGSGTDTQYF. The CDR3 nucleotides are TGTGCCAGCAGCGTAGAGGGCCTGGGAGGGAGTGGCACAGATACGCAGTATTTT.